The 14 T cell receptor beta chains presented below share a single source sample, sequenced in a study of blood T cell repertoires in COVID-19. The data were produced by immunoSEQ multiplex PCR, yet TCRdb's version contains in-frame clones alone and is incomplete. The table records some 45,000 clones, almost 85% of them present only once. The specimen was peripheral blood. All receptors derive from a woman aged 55-70 years with acute or convalescent COVID-19.

This rearrangement joins TRBV5-8 to TRBJ1-1, with D tentatively TRBD1 (5 bases). CDR1 is SGHTS and CDR2 is YDEGEE in the germline V gene. This CDR3 region has 14 residues. V lost 0 bases and J lost 7, with 13 bases in between. This CDR3 reads CASSLDQDGGEAFF. The CDR3 DNA is TGTGCCAGCAGCTTGGATCAGGACGGGGGTGAAGCTTTCTTT.

The chain carries TRBV6-5 and TRBJ2-1, with 8 bases lining up with TRBD1. The germline V gene encodes CDR1 MNHEY and CDR2 SVGAGI. The CDR3 sequence is 15 residues long. V lost 5 bases, J lost 2 bases, and 5 bases stayed unmatched. For the CDR3, the DNA is TGTGCCAGCAGTCGGACAGGGCCCCCCTACAATGAGCAGTTCTTC. Encoded protein: CASSRTGPPYNEQFF.

The chain has TRBV9 and TRBJ2-4, with 7 bases lining up with TRBD1. V lost 1 base, J lost 9 bases, and 1 base stayed unmatched. CDR3 length: 12 amino acids. Germline V CDR1 and CDR2: SGDLS, YYNGEE. The CDR3 coding sequence is TGTGCCAGCAGCGTACCAGGGGGCATTCAGTACTTC. This encodes CASSVPGGIQYF. The entire variable domain, with the rest obtained from reference TRBV9 and TRBJ2-4, is as follows: DSGVTQTPKHLITATGQRVTLRCSPRSGDLSVYWYQQSLDQGLQFLIQYYNGEERAKGNILERFSAQQFPDLHSELNLSSLELGDSALYFCASSVPGGIQYFGAGTRLSVL.

The chain uses TRBV27 and TRBJ2-1; 9 nucleotides line up with TRBD1. This CDR3 is built from 13 residues. With V trimmed by 6 bases and J by 6 bases, 3 bases remained unmatched. CDR1 MNHEY and CDR2 SMNVEV come from the germline V gene (reference sequence). The CDR3 region is CASSNRGPNEQFF. As DNA, the CDR3 is TGTGCCAGCAGCAACAGGGGGCCCAATGAGCAGTTCTTC.

The gene calls are TRBV27 and TRBJ2-7; 14 nucleotides match TRBD2. Losses at the gene ends were 6 bases for V and 3 bases for J; bases not matched to a gene: 10. Germline V gene sequence: CDR1 MNHEY, CDR2 SMNVEV (reference sequence). This CDR3 is built from 17 residues. CDR3 nucleotide sequence: TGTGCCAGCAGCCCCGGACTAGCGGGGGGAAACCACTACGAGCAGTACTTC. Translating it yields CASSPGLAGGNHYEQYF.

This chain links TRBV14 with TRBJ1-2; 11 bases are shared with TRBD1. After removal of 3 bases from V and 6 bases from J, the junction contained 0 bases not matched to a gene. Germline values: CDR1 SGHDN, CDR2 FVKESK. CDR3 length equals 13 residues. CDR3 in DNA: TGTGCCAGCAGCCAGGACAGGGGGCATGGCTACACCTTC. As protein: CASSQDRGHGYTF. Full variable domain (rest looked up from reference TRBV14 and TRBJ1-2): EAGVTQFPSHSVIEKGQTVTLRCDPISGHDNLYWYRRVMGKEIKFLLHFVKESKQDESGMPNNRFLAERTGGTYSTLKVQPAELEDSGVYFCASSQDRGHGYTFGSGTRLTVV.

The rearrangement joins TRBV30 to TRBJ1-3; D may be TRBD1 (5 bases). This CDR3 is 15 amino acids long. V lost 2 bases and J lost 0, with 11 bases in between. CDR1 and CDR2 (germline): GTSNPN, SVGIG (reference sequence). As DNA, the CDR3 is TGTGCCTGGAGTACCCGGGGGGTCTCTGGAAACACCATATATTTT. Its protein is CAWSTRGVSGNTIYF.

The J gene is TRBJ2-3, the V gene TRBV7-3; possibly TRBD2 for D (5 bases). The germline V and J ends were trimmed by 4 bases and 2 bases, with 7 bases remaining between them. The germline V gene has CDR1 SGHTA and CDR2 FQGTGA. The CDR3 spans 13 residues. CDR3 loop: CASSSDSTDTQYF. DNA for the CDR3: TGTGCCAGCAGCTCGGACTCCACAGATACGCAGTATTTT.

V and J are TRBV6-4 and TRBJ2-3, with 10 bases fitting TRBD2. Trimming cost V 7 bases and J 3 bases; bases outside gene matches: 10. CDR1 is MRHNA and CDR2 is SNTAGT in the germline V gene. This CDR3 is built from 16 residues. In DNA, the CDR3 is TGTGCCAGCATACAGACTGGACTAGCGGATACAGATACGCAGTATTTT. Protein sequence: CASIQTGLADTDTQYF.

The chain uses TRBV2 and TRBJ1-5, with 11 bases identical to TRBD1. There are 15 residues in the CDR3. The V segment lost 6 bases and the J segment 4 bases; nucleotides outside the gene matches: 5. In germline, CDR1 is SNHLY, CDR2 FYNNEI. CDR3 nucleotides: TGTGCCAGCAGAAAGGACAGGGGGCATAATCAGCCCCAGCATTTT. It translates to CASRKDRGHNQPQHF.

The J gene is TRBJ1-1, the V gene TRBV9; a weak D match, TRBD1 (6 bases). Per germline, CDR1 SGDLS and CDR2 YYNGEE. There are 15 residues in the CDR3. Trimming stripped 3 bases from V and 5 bases from J, with 17 bases between. In nucleotides, the CDR3 is TGTGCCAGCAGCGCAGGGGTCATCGTTGGTACTGAAGCTTTCTTT. Protein product: CASSAGVIVGTEAFF.

The CDR3 nucleotides read TGTGCCAGCAGCCGTCGGGCGGGGCCAGGGAATGAGCAGTTCTTC. This gives the protein CASSRRAGPGNEQFF. The chain combines TRBV7-3 with TRBJ2-1; D may be TRBD2 (6 bases). There are 15 residues in the CDR3. The germline V gene encodes CDR1 SGHTA and CDR2 FQGTGA. With 5 bases removed from V and 7 bases from J, the gap between germline ends came to 18 bases.

The gene calls are TRBV7-8 and TRBJ2-1, with 7 bases fitting TRBD1. Per germline, CDR1 SGHVS and CDR2 FQNEAQ. The CDR3 length is 16 residues. J gave up 0 bases and V 1 base, and 3 bases lay outside the gene matches. CDR3 region: CASSLVAGGSYNEQFF. In DNA form, the CDR3 reads TGTGCCAGCAGCTTAGTCGCAGGGGGCTCCTACAATGAGCAGTTCTTC.

The chain recombines TRBV30 with TRBJ1-4, with TRBD1 as a possible D gene (5 bases). The V end was cut by 1 base, the J end by 8 bases, with 17 bases between. Germline V lookup: CDR1 GTSNPN, CDR2 SVGIG (reference sequence). The CDR3 has 15 residues. The CDR3, as DNA: TGTGCCTGGAGTGCCGGAGGGACCCCCGGCGAAAAACTGTTTTTT. As protein: CAWSAGGTPGEKLFF.